These 21 T cell receptor beta chains share one sample of origin, sequenced in a study of blood T cells in healthy people across ages. The use of a sample-barcoded 5' primer and a J-beta primer mix characterized a second PCR of roughly 6 to 11 cycles. TCRdb itself ran the 5' RACE reads through MiXCR, one entry per CDR3 protein. The sample carries roughly 1.5 million distinct CDR3 sequences, roughly 43% recorded once. Material for sequencing was blood. The source of these receptors is a young woman in good health.

The gene calls are TRBV12-3 or TRBV12-4 and TRBJ2-2; D is unresolved. CDR3 length: 12 residues. Trimming took off 6 bases at V and 6 bases at J, with 8 bases between the two ends. For the CDR3, the DNA is TGTGCCAGCAGAAGTAGGGCCGGGGAGCTGTTTTTT. It yields the protein CASRSRAGELFF.

Comments on this clonotype: A much larger clone lies a single base off, so this may be a read error. The J gene is TRBJ2-1, the V gene TRBV4-2; no firm D call. Trimming removed 5 bases at V and 8 bases at J, with 7 bases between. CDR3 length equals 11 residues. The germline V gene has CDR1 LGHNA and CDR2 YNFKEQ. This chain's CDR3 is CASSNAYEQFF. The CDR3 DNA reads as TGTGCCAGCAGCAATGCCTATGAGCAGTTCTTC.

This clonotype was detected a few times. The junction differs from germline at one of its ends, possibly a read error. The chain carries TRBV27 and TRBJ2-1; possibly TRBD1 or TRBD2 for D (5 bases each). The CDR3 covers 12 residues. CDR1 MNHEY and CDR2 SMNVEV come from the germline V gene (reference sequence). The chain's CDR3 is CASSFMRGEQFF. The DNA for the CDR3 is TGTGCCAGCAGTTTTATGAGGGGAGAGCAGTTTTTC.

This clonotype showed up just a few times. This chain connects TRBV5-1 to TRBJ2-7; D remains ambiguous. The CDR3 totals 15 residues. Trimming took off 0 bases at V and 0 bases at J, with 10 bases between the two ends. Germline lookup yields CDR1 SGHRS and CDR2 YFSETQ. The CDR3 bases are TGCGCCAGCAGCTTGGGGGGTGTACTCTCCTACGAGCAGTACTTC. It codes for CASSLGGVLSYEQYF.

As to this clonotype: This may arise from a read error, as a much more abundant clone is one base away. The rearrangement uses TRBV29-1 and TRBJ2-5; maybe TRBD2 (6 bases). The V gene lost 7 bases and the J gene lost 11 bases, with 26 bases spanning the gap. Germline V gene lookup returns CDR1 SQVTM and CDR2 ANQGSEA. CDR3 size: 14 residues. The CDR3 bases are TGCAGCGCCGCCCTAGCGCAAGTCTACAATGAGCAGTACTTC. This codes for CSAALAQVYNEQYF.

This clonotype was seen a handful of times. DNA for the CDR3: TGCAGCGTTGGATATAACTATGGCTACACCTTC. It is translated as CSVGYNYGYTF. The J gene is TRBJ1-2, the V gene TRBV29-1; D is unresolved. CDR3 length: 11 amino acids. V was shortened by 4 bases and J by 1 base, with 4 bases between the two germline ends. Germline values: CDR1 SQVTM, CDR2 ANQGSEA. The variable domain in full, completed from reference TRBV29-1 and TRBJ1-2, reads SAVISQKPSRDICQRGTSLTIQCQVDSQVTMMFWYRQQPGQSLTLIATANQGSEATYESGFVIDKFPISRPNLTFSTLTVSNMSPEDSSIYLCSVGYNYGYTFGSGTRLTVV.

This clonotype was seen ten or more times. V gene TRBV6-5 combines with J gene TRBJ2-3; D unresolved. V lost 0 bases and J lost 6, with 7 bases in between. CDR1 and CDR2 (germline): MNHEY, SVGAGI. CDR3 length: 13 residues. The CDR3: CASSYSYSDTQYF. The CDR3 bases are TGTGCCAGCAGTTACTCGTATTCGGATACGCAGTATTTT.

The chain recombines TRBV28 with TRBJ2-5, with 10 bases identical to TRBD1. This CDR3 region has 15 residues. Germline V gene sequence: CDR1 MDHEN, CDR2 SYDVKM. Germline trimming cut 3 bases from V and 3 bases from J; bases unmatched to any gene: 4. The CDR3 DNA reads as TGTGCCAGCAGTTTGCGGGGACAGGGGAAAGAGACCCAGTACTTC. Its protein product is CASSLRGQGKETQYF. The whole variable domain, filled in from reference TRBV28 and TRBJ2-5, reads DVKVTQSSRYLVKRTGEKVFLECVQDMDHENMFWYRQDPGLGLRLIYFSYDVKMKEKGDIPEGYSVSREKKERFSLILESASTNQTSMYLCASSLRGQGKETQYFGPGTRLLVL.

The CDR3, as DNA: TGTGCCACATCTAGGAGCTCCTATAATTCACCCCTCCACTTT. As protein: CATSRSSYNSPLHF. The chain recombines TRBV12-3 or TRBV12-4 with TRBJ1-6; D uncertain. Trimming took off 10 bases at V and 0 bases at J, with 10 bases between the two ends. CDR3 size: 14 residues.

The chain is built from TRBV20-1 and TRBJ1-4, with no clear D. The CDR3 sequence is 13 residues long. The V end lost 5 bases, the J end lost 4 bases, and 11 bases lay between the germline ends. Germline CDR1 reads DFQATT; CDR2 reads SNEGSKA (reference sequence). CDR3 protein: CSALGLFNEKLFF. CDR3 bases: TGCAGTGCTCTCGGCCTATTTAATGAAAAACTGTTTTTT.

The chain is built from TRBV9 and TRBJ2-4; perhaps D is TRBD1 or TRBD2 (5 bases each). V shed 0 bases and J shed 8 bases, with 12 bases lying between them. The length of the CDR3 is 14 residues. CDR1 is SGDLS, CDR2 YYNGEE, per germline. CDR3 loop: CASSVDGAPDIQYF. Here the CDR3 DNA reads TGTGCCAGCAGCGTAGACGGGGCCCCTGACATTCAGTACTTC.

In its sample, this clonotype was seen a few times. The CDR3 DNA sequence: TGTGCCAGCAGTCTGACAGGGCTGAACAATCAGCCCCAGCATTTT. Amino acid sequence: CASSLTGLNNQPQHF. The rearrangement joins TRBV6-5 to TRBJ1-5; 7 bases agree with TRBD1. CDR1 and CDR2 from the germline V gene are MNHEY and SVGAGI. Trimming removed 5 bases from V and 3 bases from J; junction bases left unmatched: 7. This CDR3 comprises 15 residues.

The chain carries TRBV4-1 and TRBJ1-6; TRBD1 might be the D (5 bases). This CDR3 is built from 20 residues. Germline values: CDR1 MGHRA, CDR2 YSYEKL. V lost 0 bases and J lost 6, with 24 bases in between. CDR3 amino acids: CASSQDAGDVVDSPNSPLHF. As DNA, the CDR3 is TGCGCCAGCAGCCAAGATGCGGGGGATGTAGTAGACAGTCCTAATTCACCCCTCCACTTT.

This chain connects TRBV4-1 to TRBJ1-4; D is uncertain. The germline V gene encodes CDR1 MGHRA and CDR2 YSYEKL. The CDR3 totals 13 residues. With 1 base removed from V and 14 bases from J, the gap between germline ends came to 14 bases. CDR3 sequence: CASSQGIFVGLFF. CDR3 coding DNA: TGCGCCAGCAGCCAAGGTATATTCGTAGGGCTGTTTTTT.

The chain has TRBV20-1 and TRBJ1-1; D may be TRBD1 (5 bases). The V gene's germline CDR1 is DFQATT and CDR2 SNEGSKA (reference sequence). V was cut by 5 bases and J by 8 bases, with 9 bases left in between. The CDR3 consists of 10 residues. The CDR3 here is CSAGAVEAFF. CDR3 in DNA: TGCAGTGCTGGGGCGGTAGAAGCTTTCTTT.

In this sample, this clonotype turned up a few times. This chain connects TRBV20-1 to TRBJ2-4; weak D call: TRBD2 (6 bases). This CDR3 spans 13 amino acids. Germline V CDR1 and CDR2: DFQATT, SNEGSKA (reference sequence). Trimming stripped 6 bases from V and 4 bases from J, with 13 bases between. The CDR3 bases are TGCAGTGCCCCTTCAGGACTAAAAAACATTCAGTACTTC. Translated, it gives CSAPSGLKNIQYF.

The J gene is TRBJ1-2, the V gene TRBV2, with 7 bases identical to TRBD1. The CDR3 sequence is 12 residues long. V was pared by 10 bases and J by 7 bases, with 9 bases of the junction left unmatched. Germline CDR1 is SNHLY and CDR2 is FYNNEI. The CDR3 reads CANSGTVFGYTF. DNA for the CDR3: TGTGCCAACTCCGGGACAGTCTTTGGCTACACCTTC.

The V and J genes are TRBV2 and TRBJ2-1; no definite D call. The CDR3 totals 14 residues. V lost 9 bases to trimming and J lost 9 bases, with 21 bases between them. Germline V CDR1 and CDR2: SNHLY, FYNNEI. CDR3 nucleotide sequence: TGTGCCAGTTGTGAGCAATCCTCCTTAAGTGAGCAGTTCTTC. Its protein product is CASCEQSSLSEQFF.

This chain uses TRBV6-2 or TRBV6-3 with TRBJ2-7; D remains ambiguous. CDR3 length equals 15 residues. Germline CDR1 reads MNHEY; CDR2 reads SVGEGT. V was pared by 4 bases and J by 0 bases, with 13 bases between. The CDR3 DNA reads TGTGCCAGCAGTTCCGCAGTGTGGGGCTCCTACGAGCAGTACTTC. This codes for CASSSAVWGSYEQYF.

In this sample, this clonotype turned up a few times. The chain is built from TRBV7-2 and TRBJ1-5; D gene uncertain. This CDR3 is built from 16 residues. Per germline, CDR1 SGHTA and CDR2 FQGNSA. V gave up 4 bases and J gave up 6 bases, with 19 bases separating them. CDR3 nucleotide sequence: TGTGCCAGCAGCTCAAACACCGTGTTGCGGGGTCAGCCCCAGCATTTT. It encodes CASSSNTVLRGQPQHF.

The table lists this clonotype with a count of one. This chain connects TRBV5-4 to TRBJ1-1; tentative D call: TRBD1 (6 bases). The CDR3 is 15 amino acids. The germline V gene has CDR1 SGHNT and CDR2 YYREEE (reference sequence). The ends were cut back, 5 bases at V and 3 bases at J, with 17 bases in the middle. The DNA of the CDR3 is TGTGCCAGCAGTCAAAGTACAGGGTGGGACACTGAAGCTTTCTTT. Protein: CASSQSTGWDTEAFF.